The TCR beta chain under discussion was sequenced for a study of OX40 agonist ivuxolimab in advanced cancers. Study findings and constraints: Expanded peripheral T-cell antigen specificity went undetermined.

This clone is a singleton in its sample. Its antigen is undetermined. Clones were sequenced by immunoSEQ multiplex PCR, and TCRdb holds only the in-frame ones, with some missing. Here the sample spans around 150,000 clones, roughly 92% being singletons. Autoimmune disease history or systemic immunosuppression was exclusionary. The V end was cut by 3 bases, the J end by 6 bases, with 9 bases between. CDR1 is MDHEN, CDR2 SYDVKM, per germline. The CDR3 is 13 residues long. This TCR came from an adult with an advanced solid tumor such as melanoma, head and neck, liver or kidney cancer. The V and J genes are TRBV28 and TRBJ2-1; D possibly corresponds to TRBD2 (5 bases). Source: CD4+ or CD8+ T cells sorted from blood, taken in a trial of the OX40 agonist ivuxolimab. In DNA form, the CDR3 reads TGTGCCAGCAGTTTGGAGGAGATCAATGAGCAGTTCTTC. Its translation: CASSLEEINEQFF.